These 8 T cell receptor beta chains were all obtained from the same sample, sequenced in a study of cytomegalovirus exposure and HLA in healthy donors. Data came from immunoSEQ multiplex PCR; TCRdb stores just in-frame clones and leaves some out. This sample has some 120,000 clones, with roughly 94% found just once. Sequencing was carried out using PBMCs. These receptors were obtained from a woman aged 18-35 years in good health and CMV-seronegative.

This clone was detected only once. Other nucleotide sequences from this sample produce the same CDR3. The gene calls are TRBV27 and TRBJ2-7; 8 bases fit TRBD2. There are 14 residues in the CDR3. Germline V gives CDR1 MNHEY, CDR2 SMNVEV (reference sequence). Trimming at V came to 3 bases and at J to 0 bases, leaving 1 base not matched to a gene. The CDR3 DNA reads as TGTGCCAGCAGTTTCAGCGGGAGCTCCTACGAGCAGTACTTC. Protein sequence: CASSFSGSSYEQYF.

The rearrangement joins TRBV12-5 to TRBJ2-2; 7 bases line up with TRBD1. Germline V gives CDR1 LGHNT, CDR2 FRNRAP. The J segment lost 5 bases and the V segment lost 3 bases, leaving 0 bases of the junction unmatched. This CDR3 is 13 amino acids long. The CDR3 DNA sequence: TGTGCTAGTGGTTTACAGGGGACCGGGGAGCTGTTTTTT. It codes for CASGLQGTGELFF.

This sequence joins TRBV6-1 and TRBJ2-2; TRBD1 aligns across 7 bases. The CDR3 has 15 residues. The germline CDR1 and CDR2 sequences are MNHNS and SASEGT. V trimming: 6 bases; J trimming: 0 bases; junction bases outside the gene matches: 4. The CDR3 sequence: CASRAGTANTGELFF. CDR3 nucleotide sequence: TGTGCCAGCAGGGCCGGGACAGCGAACACCGGGGAGCTGTTTTTT.

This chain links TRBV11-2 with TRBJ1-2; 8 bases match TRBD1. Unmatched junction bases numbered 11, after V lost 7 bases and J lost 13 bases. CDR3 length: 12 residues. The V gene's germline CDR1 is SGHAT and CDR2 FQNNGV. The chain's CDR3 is CASTQDRAATTF. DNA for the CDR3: TGTGCCAGCACCCAGGACAGGGCTGCAACCACCTTC.

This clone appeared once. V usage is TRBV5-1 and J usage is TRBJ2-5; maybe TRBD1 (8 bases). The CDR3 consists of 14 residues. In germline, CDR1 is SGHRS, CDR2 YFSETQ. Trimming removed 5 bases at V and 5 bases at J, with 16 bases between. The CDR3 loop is CASSSQGGEETQYF. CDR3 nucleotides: TGCGCCAGCAGTTCACAGGGGGGGGAGGAGACCCAGTACTTC.

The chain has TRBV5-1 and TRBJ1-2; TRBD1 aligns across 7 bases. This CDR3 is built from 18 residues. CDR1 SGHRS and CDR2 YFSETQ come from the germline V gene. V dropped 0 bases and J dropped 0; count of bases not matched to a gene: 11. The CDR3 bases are TGCGCCAGCAGCTTGGGGGGGACAGCGATAAATTCTAACTATGGCTACACCTTC. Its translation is CASSLGGTAINSNYGYTF.

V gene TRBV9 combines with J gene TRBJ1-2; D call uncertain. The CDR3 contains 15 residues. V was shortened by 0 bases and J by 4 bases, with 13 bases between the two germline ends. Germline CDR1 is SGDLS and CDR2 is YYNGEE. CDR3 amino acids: CASSVDSQPSYGYTF. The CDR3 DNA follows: TGTGCCAGCAGCGTAGACTCACAGCCCTCCTATGGCTACACCTTC. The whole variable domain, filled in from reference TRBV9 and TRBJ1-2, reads DSGVTQTPKHLITATGQRVTLRCSPRSGDLSVYWYQQSLDQGLQFLIQYYNGEERAKGNILERFSAQQFPDLHSELNLSSLELGDSALYFCASSVDSQPSYGYTFGSGTRLTVV.

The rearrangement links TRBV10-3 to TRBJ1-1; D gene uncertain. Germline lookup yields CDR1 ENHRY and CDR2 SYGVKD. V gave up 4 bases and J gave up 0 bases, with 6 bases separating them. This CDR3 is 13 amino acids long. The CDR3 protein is CAISGHLNTEAFF. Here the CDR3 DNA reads TGTGCCATCAGTGGTCATCTGAACACTGAAGCTTTCTTT.